These 10 T cell receptor beta chains were sequenced from one sample in a study of tumor and adjacent non-tumor tissue in lung cancer. This sample's RNA came from whole unsorted tissue. This non-tumor lung sample came from over 3 cm beyond the tumor edge. A modified ARM-PCR protocol with three rounds of nested PCR amplified TCRbeta. From the multiplex PCR reads, TCRdb called clonotypes with MiXCR, one entry per CDR3 protein. The sample includes approximately 100,000 distinct CDR3 sequences, roughly 60% of them seen just once. Input material: distant non-tumor lung tissue. All receptors come from a man younger than 40 with non-small cell lung cancer.

This clonotype was seen many times. The chain uses TRBV24-1 and TRBJ2-3, with TRBD2 matching over 9 bases. The CDR3 sequence is 13 residues long. The V segment lost 10 bases and the J segment 2 bases; nucleotides outside the gene matches: 3. Germline V gene data show CDR1 as KGHDR and CDR2 as SFDVKD. Here the CDR3 reads CATSGSNTDTQYF. CDR3 coding DNA: TGTGCCACTAGCGGGAGTAACACAGATACGCAGTATTTT.

For this clonotype: The junction differs from germline at one of its ends, possibly a read error. The V gene is TRBV6-6, the J gene TRBJ2-7; either TRBD1 or TRBD2 may supply D (5 bases each). Germline CDR1 MNHNY, CDR2 SVGAGI (reference sequence). The CDR3 is 14 amino acids. The CDR3 reads CATREPGMTYEHYF. The DNA for the CDR3 is TGTGCCACCAGGGAACCGGGAATGACCTACGAGCACTACTTC.

This clonotype was seen only a few times. A much larger clone is a single base away; this may be a read error. The rearrangement uses TRBV7-9 and TRBJ1-4; no definite D call. Germline V gene data show CDR1 as SEHNR and CDR2 as FQNEAQ (reference sequence). The CDR3 is 14 residues long. V was trimmed by 2 bases and J by 6 bases, leaving 10 bases between them. The CDR3 region is CASSLIGTDEKLFF. The CDR3 nucleotides are TGTGCCAGCAGCTTAATTGGTACAGATGAAAAACTGTTTTTT.

Relative to its sample, this clonotype is medium-sized. The chain combines TRBV6-5 with TRBJ2-2; 8 positions agree with TRBD1. Per germline, CDR1 MNHEY and CDR2 SVGAGI. There are 14 residues in the CDR3. J lost 5 bases, V lost 6 bases, and 5 bases had no gene match. The CDR3 loop is CASRETGDTGELFF. The CDR3 region has the DNA TGTGCCAGCAGAGAGACAGGGGATACCGGGGAGCTGTTTTTT.

In its sample, this clonotype was seen many times. The chain couples TRBV24-1 to TRBJ2-1, with D possibly being TRBD1 (5 bases). CDR3 size: 13 residues. V lost 0 bases and J lost 6, with 5 bases in between. Germline CDR1 KGHDR, CDR2 SFDVKD. CDR3 DNA sequence: TGTGCCACCAGTGATTTGGGGGCCAATGAGCAGTTCTTC. It yields the protein CATSDLGANEQFF.

Notes on this clonotype: This may come from a read error, since a much larger clone is one base off. The V and J genes are TRBV24-1 and TRBJ2-7; the D gene is possibly TRBD1 (6 bases). CDR1 and CDR2 (germline): KGHDR, SFDVKD. V gave up 3 bases and J gave up 5 bases, with 16 bases separating them. The CDR3 has 15 residues. The CDR3 DNA reads as TGTGCCACCAGTGATAAGACAGGCGGTGCGGACGAGCAGTACTTC. Its translation: CATSDKTGGADEQYF.

Of note for this clonotype: A read error may account for a junction end that differs from germline. The rearrangement joins TRBV6-5 to TRBJ1-3; no definite D call. The CDR3 runs to 15 residues. The germline gives CDR1 MNHEY, CDR2 SVGAGI. The CDR3 DNA follows: TGTGCCAGCAGCCTTCACTTCGGCTCTGGAAACATCATATATTTT. Protein: CASSLHFGSGNIIYF.

This clonotype was recorded many times. The chain recombines TRBV29-1 with TRBJ2-7; 8 nucleotides line up with TRBD1. Unmatched junction bases numbered 5, after V lost 8 bases and J lost 2 bases. This CDR3 is built from 12 residues. The germline V gene encodes CDR1 SQVTM and CDR2 ANQGSEA. This chain's CDR3 is CSSRTGTYEQYF. The CDR3 bases are TGCAGCTCACGGACAGGGACCTACGAGCAGTACTTC.

The chain combines TRBV5-4 with TRBJ1-1; D is undetermined. This CDR3 region has 13 residues. Germline V CDR1 and CDR2: SGHNT, YYREEE (reference sequence). V was cut by 7 bases and J by 1 base, with 11 bases left in between. The CDR3 sequence: CASGSARNTEAFF. The CDR3 DNA reads TGTGCCAGCGGTTCCGCACGGAACACTGAAGCTTTCTTT.

This sequence joins TRBV11-3 and TRBJ2-3; TRBD2 is a possible D gene (6 bases). V lost 7 bases, J lost 6 bases, and 20 bases lay in between. The CDR3 is made up of 15 amino acids. Germline assignment: CDR1 SGHNT and CDR2 YENEEA. CDR3 amino acids: CASKLRPAGWDTQYF. In DNA, the CDR3 is TGTGCCAGCAAGTTACGTCCAGCGGGTTGGGATACGCAGTATTTT.